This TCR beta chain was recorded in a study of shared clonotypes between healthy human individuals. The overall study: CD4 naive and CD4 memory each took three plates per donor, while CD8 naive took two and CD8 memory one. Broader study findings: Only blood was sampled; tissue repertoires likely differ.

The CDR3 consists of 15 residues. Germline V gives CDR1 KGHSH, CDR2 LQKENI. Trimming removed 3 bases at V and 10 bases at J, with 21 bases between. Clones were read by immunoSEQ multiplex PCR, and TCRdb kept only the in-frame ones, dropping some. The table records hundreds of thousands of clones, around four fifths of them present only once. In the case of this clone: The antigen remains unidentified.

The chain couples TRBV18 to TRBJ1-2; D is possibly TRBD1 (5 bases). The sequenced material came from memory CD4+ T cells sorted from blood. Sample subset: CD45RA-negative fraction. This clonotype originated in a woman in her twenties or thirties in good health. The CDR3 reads CASSPLGFGTEPYTF. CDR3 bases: TGTGCCAGCTCACCCCTAGGATTTGGGACGGAGCCCTACACCTTC. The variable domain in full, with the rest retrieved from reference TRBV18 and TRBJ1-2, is NAGVMQNPRHLVRRRGQEARLRCSPMKGHSHVYWYRQLPEEGLKFMVYLQKENIIDESGMPKERFSAEFPKEGPSILRIQQVVRGDSAAYFCASSPLGFGTEPYTFGSGTRLTVV.